These 28 T cell receptor beta chains were sequenced from one sample in a study of cytomegalovirus exposure and HLA in healthy donors. PCR was performed using 60 Vbeta and 13 Jbeta primers. Generated by immunoSEQ multiplex PCR, the TCRdb table keeps only in-frame clones and is missing some. The sample's table shows 60,000 to 65,000 clones. The sequenced sample consisted of PBMCs. These receptors were obtained from a man aged 25 to 45 in good health and CMV-seropositive.

The chain has TRBV28 and TRBJ1-5; TRBD1 agrees at 8 bases. The germline V gene has CDR1 MDHEN and CDR2 SYDVKM. CDR3 length: 20 residues. The V segment lost 3 bases and the J segment 4 bases; nucleotides outside the gene matches: 20. CDR3 nucleotide sequence: TGTGCCAGCAGTTTCGCCCCGGCAGGTGTCAGGGGGCTAACGAATCAGCCCCAGCATTTT. Translation: CASSFAPAGVRGLTNQPQHF.

The gene calls are TRBV4-1 and TRBJ2-1, with D maybe TRBD2 (5 bases). Per germline, CDR1 MGHRA and CDR2 YSYEKL. Trimming left V 4 bases short and J 6 bases short, with 16 bases between. The CDR3 is 15 amino acids. DNA of the CDR3: TGCGCCAGCAGCCCCGGACTGAACGTGCGCAATGAGCAGTTCTTC. This sequence encodes CASSPGLNVRNEQFF.

The CDR3 nucleotides are TGCGCCAGCAGCCCCGGGGGGGGAGAATCAGATACGCAGTATTTT. It is translated as CASSPGGGESDTQYF. The chain combines TRBV5-1 with TRBJ2-3, with 8 bases aligning to TRBD2. The CDR3 has 15 amino acids. J was trimmed by 4 bases and V by 4 bases; bases with no gene match: 8. Germline loops: CDR1 SGHRS, CDR2 YFSETQ.

The chain is built from TRBV15 and TRBJ2-7; weak D call: TRBD2 (7 bases). Per germline, CDR1 LNHNV and CDR2 YYDKDF (reference sequence). The V end lost 1 base, the J end lost 6 bases, and 10 bases lay between the germline ends. This CDR3 comprises 13 residues. The CDR3 region is CATSRVRGAEQYF. The CDR3 bases are TGTGCCACCAGCAGAGTTCGGGGGGCCGAGCAGTACTTC.

The CDR3 loop is CASSQGTAGYGYTF. The CDR3, as DNA: TGCGCCAGCAGCCAAGGGACAGCTGGCTATGGCTACACCTTC. This chain connects TRBV4-1 to TRBJ1-2, with TRBD1 as a possible D gene (6 bases). Trimming took 1 base from V and 4 from J, leaving 10 bases between them. The CDR3 consists of 14 residues. CDR1 is MGHRA, CDR2 YSYEKL, per germline.

The J gene is TRBJ1-6, the V gene TRBV7-8; no definite D call. The length of the CDR3 is 13 residues. Germline V gene sequence: CDR1 SGHVS, CDR2 FQNEAQ. Trimming removed 5 bases at V and 6 bases at J, with 8 bases between. The CDR3 DNA is TGTGCCAGCAGCCCGGTATCTAATTCACCCCTCCACTTT. Translating it yields CASSPVSNSPLHF.

The rearrangement uses TRBV7-9 and TRBJ1-1; TRBD1 is a possible D gene (6 bases). Trimming cost V 5 bases and J 0 bases, with 10 bases left between them. CDR3 length: 14 residues. Germline V CDR1 and CDR2: SEHNR, FQNEAQ (reference sequence). CDR3 in DNA: TGTGCCAGCAGCCTGGGACATCTGAACACTGAAGCTTTCTTT. Amino acids: CASSLGHLNTEAFF.

This CDR3 is CAWSALAGSTDTQYF. CDR3 sequence (DNA): TGTGCCTGGAGTGCCCTAGCGGGGTCTACAGATACGCAGTATTTT. V and J are TRBV30 and TRBJ2-3; 9 nucleotides match TRBD2. Germline assignment: CDR1 GTSNPN and CDR2 SVGIG (reference sequence). This CDR3 region has 15 residues. The V and J ends lost 1 base and 3 bases, in that order; junction bases with no gene match: 5.

The V gene is TRBV4-1, the J gene TRBJ2-7; the match to TRBD1 covers 9 bases. Looked up from germline, CDR1 is MGHRA and CDR2 is YSYEKL. Losses at the gene ends were 5 bases for V and 1 base for J; bases not matched to a gene: 3. This CDR3 is built from 14 residues. Here the CDR3 reads CASSRDRVSYEQYF. DNA of the CDR3: TGCGCCAGCAGCAGGGACAGGGTATCCTACGAGCAGTACTTC.

The rearrangement uses TRBV29-1 and TRBJ1-2; unclear D gene. The CDR3 extends over 13 amino acids. Germline CDR1 is SQVTM and CDR2 is ANQGSEA. V lost 3 bases to trimming and J lost 4 bases, with 12 bases between them. The DNA for the CDR3 is TGCAGCGTTGAGAGGTCGGCAGTCTATGGCTACACCTTC. Its translation is CSVERSAVYGYTF.

This chain uses TRBV5-1 with TRBJ2-3; TRBD2 is a possible D gene (5 bases). The CDR3 runs 14 residues. Germline V gene sequence: CDR1 SGHRS, CDR2 YFSETQ. V gave up 2 bases and J gave up 2 bases, with 9 bases separating them. For the CDR3, the DNA is TGCGCCAGCAGCTTTGAGGGCTCCACAGATACGCAGTATTTT. Protein sequence: CASSFEGSTDTQYF.

The CDR3 loop reads CASSRQGKHTGELFF. The CDR3 DNA reads as TGTGCCAGTAGCCGACAGGGAAAGCACACCGGGGAGCTGTTTTTT. This sequence joins TRBV19 and TRBJ2-2, with 7 bases aligning to TRBD1. CDR1 is LNHDA, CDR2 SQIVND, per germline (reference sequence). The CDR3 totals 15 residues. V shed 6 bases and J 3 bases; nucleotides not matched to a gene: 7.

On this clone: At one end the junction does not follow the germline gene, possibly because of a read error. The rearrangement joins TRBV5-1 to TRBJ2-3; no definite D call. CDR3 length equals 15 residues. From germline, CDR1 is SGHRS and CDR2 YFSETQ. The chain's CDR3 is CASSLGPHNTDKQYF. As DNA, the CDR3 is TGCGCCAGCAGCTTGGGACCTCATAACACAGATAAGCAGTATTTT.

J is TRBJ1-4 and V is TRBV6-5; 9 nucleotides line up with TRBD1. The CDR3 loop spans 15 amino acids. Germline V gene lookup returns CDR1 MNHEY and CDR2 SVGAGI. The ends lost 6 bases at V and 6 bases at J; junction bases unmatched: 8. This CDR3 reads CASRYTQGADEKLFF. CDR3 in DNA: TGTGCCAGCAGATATACACAGGGGGCTGATGAAAAACTGTTTTTT.

The genes are TRBV5-1 and TRBJ2-7, with TRBD2 identical over 8 bases. The V gene end was trimmed by 4 bases and the J gene end by 5 bases; junction bases not matched to a gene: 14. Per germline, CDR1 SGHRS and CDR2 YFSETQ. CDR3 length: 16 amino acids. CDR3 amino acids: CASSISLSGGSDEQYF. The CDR3 region has the DNA TGCGCCAGCAGCATCTCCCTTTCGGGGGGGAGCGACGAGCAGTACTTC.

The rearrangement uses TRBV5-1 and TRBJ2-7; TRBD1 aligns across 8 bases. There are 15 residues in the CDR3. V lost 0 bases and J lost 0; bases outside the gene matches: 2. CDR1 and CDR2 from the germline V gene are SGHRS and YFSETQ. The CDR3 sequence is CASSLGRGHSYEQYF. CDR3 DNA sequence: TGCGCCAGCAGCTTGGGCAGGGGGCACTCCTACGAGCAGTACTTC.

The rearrangement joins TRBV6-1 to TRBJ2-1, with 8 bases fitting TRBD2. Looked up from germline, CDR1 is MNHNS and CDR2 is SASEGT. V was pared by 6 bases and J by 5 bases, with 3 bases of the junction left unmatched. The CDR3 totals 13 residues. CDR3 in DNA: TGTGCCAGCAGGCAAGCGGGAGACAATGAGCAGTTCTTC. It specifies CASRQAGDNEQFF.

The chain links TRBV15 to TRBJ1-4; 7 nucleotides match TRBD1. With 5 bases clipped from V and 8 bases from J, the junction kept 11 bases outside the gene matches. Germline CDR1 LNHNV, CDR2 YYDKDF (reference sequence). The CDR3 contains 15 residues. CDR3 amino acids: CATSAGQGVGEKLFF. The CDR3, as DNA: TGTGCCACCAGCGCAGGGCAGGGGGTAGGGGAAAAACTGTTTTTT.

The CDR3 region is CASSLNRAAGGLADTQYF. The CDR3 nucleotides are TGTGCCAGCAGCTTAAATCGTGCGGCAGGGGGCTTAGCAGATACGCAGTATTTT. This chain joins TRBV11-3 and TRBJ2-3; the match to TRBD1 covers 8 bases. V gave up 2 bases and J gave up 4 bases; unmatched junction bases: 14. CDR1 and CDR2 (germline): SGHNT, YENEEA. This CDR3 is built from 18 residues.

The genes are TRBV4-2 and TRBJ1-1; D not resolved. Trimming pared 4 bases from V and 1 base from J, leaving 16 bases between. This CDR3 spans 16 amino acids. CDR1 LGHNA and CDR2 YNFKEQ come from the germline V gene. As DNA, the CDR3 is TGTGCCAGCAGCCCTCCCATTGAGGCCTGGAACACTGAAGCTTTCTTT. It yields the protein CASSPPIEAWNTEAFF.

The gene calls are TRBV7-6 and TRBJ2-3; 9 bases map to TRBD2. The trim removed 4 bases at V and 4 bases at J, leaving 9 bases unmatched. The CDR3 has 16 residues. Germline assignment: CDR1 SGHVS and CDR2 FNYEAQ. The CDR3 is CASSSTGTSRADTQYF. For the CDR3, the DNA is TGTGCCAGCAGCTCGACCGGGACTAGCCGCGCAGATACGCAGTATTTT.

CDR3 sequence: CASSGAVNQETQYF. The CDR3 coding sequence is TGTGCCAGCAGCGGCGCGGTCAACCAAGAGACCCAGTACTTC. The chain joins TRBV5-4 to TRBJ2-5; D gene uncertain. CDR1 is SGHNT and CDR2 is YYREEE in the germline V gene (reference sequence). The CDR3 is 14 residues long. V lost 4 bases and J 0 bases, leaving 10 bases between the germline ends.

This rearrangement joins TRBV10-3 to TRBJ2-7, with 7 positions matching TRBD1. The CDR3 loop spans 12 amino acids. J gave up 3 bases and V 6 bases, and 2 bases lay outside the gene matches. From germline, CDR1 is ENHRY and CDR2 SYGVKD. DNA of the CDR3: TGTGCCATCAGGGGGGACAGCTACGAGCAGTACTTC. Translating gives CAIRGDSYEQYF.

The rearrangement links TRBV6-5 to TRBJ2-3; 8 nucleotides line up with TRBD2. This CDR3 region has 14 residues. Germline CDR1 is MNHEY and CDR2 is SVGAGI. Unmatched junction bases numbered 5, after V lost 6 bases and J lost 3 bases. Written as DNA, the CDR3 is TGTGCCAGCAGACCCGGGACTAGAACAGATACGCAGTATTTT. This encodes CASRPGTRTDTQYF.

The chain links TRBV7-6 to TRBJ2-1; D is unresolved. This CDR3 is built from 16 residues. Germline CDR1 SGHVS, CDR2 FNYEAQ. V dropped 2 bases and J dropped 7 bases, with 18 bases sitting between them. The CDR3 is CASSLSAAYSLNEQFF. The CDR3 region has the DNA TGTGCCAGCAGCTTAAGTGCTGCGTACAGTCTAAATGAGCAGTTCTTC.

DNA for the CDR3: TGTGCCAGCAGCCTGGACAGGGTAGATGGCTACACCTTC. Translating it yields CASSLDRVDGYTF. The J gene is TRBJ1-2, the V gene TRBV5-8, with TRBD1 identical over 8 bases. The CDR3 has 13 amino acids. V shed 4 bases, J shed 6 bases, and the junction held 5 bases outside the gene matches. Germline V gene lookup returns CDR1 SGHTS and CDR2 YDEGEE.

J is TRBJ2-3 and V is TRBV5-1; D is possibly TRBD1 (6 bases). The germline gives CDR1 SGHRS, CDR2 YFSETQ. Trimming removed 4 bases from V and 0 bases from J, with 15 bases in between. This CDR3 is 16 amino acids long. CDR3 coding DNA: TGCGCCAGCAGCCTGGGGACACAATTTAGCACAGATACGCAGTATTTT. Translation gives CASSLGTQFSTDTQYF. Based on the CDR3 plus reference TRBV5-1 and TRBJ2-3, the full variable domain is KAGVTQTPRYLIKTRGQQVTLSCSPISGHRSVSWYQQTPGQGLQFLFEYFSETQRNKGNFPGRFSGRQFSNSRSEMNVSTLELGDSALYLCASSLGTQFSTDTQYFGPGTRLTVL.

This chain joins TRBV10-1 and TRBJ2-1, with 7 bases identical to TRBD2. Looked up from germline, CDR1 is WNHNN and CDR2 is SYGVQD (reference sequence). With V trimmed by 3 bases and J by 0 bases, 5 bases remained unmatched. The CDR3 sequence is 16 residues long. DNA for the CDR3: TGCGCCAGCAGTGAATCGGGCGGGGGCTCCTACAATGAGCAGTTCTTC. This sequence encodes CASSESGGGSYNEQFF.